These 23 T cell receptor beta chains originate from one sample sequenced in a study of T cell repertoires and HLA-DP antigens. Libraries were prepared by immunoSEQ multiplex PCR; TCRdb keeps only in-frame clonotypes and omits some of them. The table records fewer than 95,000 clones, more than 75% of them present only once. These receptors have no identified antigens. What was sequenced was CD4+ T cells from PBMCs. The source is a middle-aged man in good health and CMV-seronegative.

This sequence joins TRBV29-1 and TRBJ2-1; TRBD2 agrees at 10 bases. The V gene's germline CDR1 is SQVTM and CDR2 ANQGSEA. This CDR3 spans 13 amino acids. J was trimmed by 4 bases and V by 6 bases; bases with no gene match: 3. This CDR3 is CSVWTSGYNEQFF. In DNA form, the CDR3 reads TGCAGCGTGTGGACTAGCGGATACAATGAGCAGTTCTTC.

The chain joins TRBV30 to TRBJ2-5; a possible D gene is TRBD1 (6 bases). V gave up 3 bases and J gave up 5 bases, with 16 bases separating them. CDR3 length: 14 amino acids. CDR1 is GTSNPN and CDR2 is SVGIG in the germline V gene (reference sequence). The CDR3 reads CAWSNGLQGETQYF. DNA of the CDR3: TGTGCCTGGAGCAATGGATTACAGGGCGAGACCCAGTACTTC.

The chain joins TRBV9 to TRBJ2-2, with 7 bases identical to TRBD2. J lost 6 bases, V lost 0 bases, and 8 bases had no gene match. CDR1 and CDR2 (germline): SGDLS, YYNGEE. The CDR3 has 16 residues. The CDR3 reads CASSVVIGLGAGELFF. In DNA, the CDR3 is TGTGCCAGCAGCGTAGTAATTGGACTAGGGGCCGGGGAGCTGTTTTTT.

The rearrangement links TRBV19 to TRBJ2-3; the D gene could be TRBD1 or TRBD2 (5 bases each). The CDR3 contains 14 residues. Per germline, CDR1 LNHDA and CDR2 SQIVND (reference sequence). The germline V and J ends were trimmed by 7 bases and 1 base, with 12 bases remaining between them. CDR3 residues: CASNPGPGTDTQYF. CDR3 bases: TGTGCCAGTAACCCGGGACCCGGCACAGATACGCAGTATTTT.

This sequence joins TRBV5-5 and TRBJ1-1; D is possibly TRBD1 (5 bases). CDR1 and CDR2 (germline): SGHKS, YYEKEE (reference sequence). The CDR3 loop spans 15 amino acids. Trimming stripped 1 base from V and 3 bases from J, with 13 bases between. Written as DNA, the CDR3 is TGTGCCAGCAGCTTGTCCCCAACGGGGGACACTGAAGCTTTCTTT. Its protein product is CASSLSPTGDTEAFF. Filled out from reference TRBV5-5 and TRBJ1-1, the complete variable domain reads DAGVTQSPTHLIKTRGQQVTLRCSPISGHKSVSWYQQVLGQGPQFIFQYYEKEERGRGNFPDRFSARQFPNYSSELNVNALLLGDSALYLCASSLSPTGDTEAFFGQGTRLTVV.

The DNA for the CDR3 is TGTGCCAGCAGCCCGAGGACAGGAATCGCCTCTGGGGCCAACGTCCTGACTTTC. Its translation: CASSPRTGIASGANVLTF. This chain joins TRBV14 and TRBJ2-6, with 7 bases lining up with TRBD1. Trimming removed 4 bases from V and 0 bases from J; junction bases left unmatched: 9. CDR3 length: 18 residues. CDR1 and CDR2 from the germline V gene are SGHDN and FVKESK. The full variable domain, rest sourced from reference TRBV14 and TRBJ2-6, is EAGVTQFPSHSVIEKGQTVTLRCDPISGHDNLYWYRRVMGKEIKFLLHFVKESKQDESGMPNNRFLAERTGGTYSTLKVQPAELEDSGVYFCASSPRTGIASGANVLTFGAGSRLTVL.

The chain has TRBV19 and TRBJ1-2, with a possible D match to TRBD1 (6 bases). CDR1 and CDR2 (germline): LNHDA, SQIVND (reference sequence). The V and J ends lost 3 bases and 3 bases respectively, with 17 bases between them. This CDR3 contains 16 residues. The CDR3 sequence: CASSMRRQAPHYGYTF. As DNA, the CDR3 is TGTGCCAGTAGTATGAGGAGACAGGCACCCCACTATGGCTACACCTTC.

The rearrangement uses TRBV5-4 and TRBJ1-2; D is possibly TRBD1 (5 bases). This CDR3 contains 14 residues. Trimming cost V 2 bases and J 2 bases, with 10 bases left between them. CDR1 and CDR2 from the germline V gene are SGHNT and YYREEE (reference sequence). The CDR3 loop reads CASSFPGFNYGYTF. The CDR3 nucleotides are TGTGCCAGCAGCTTCCCAGGGTTCAACTATGGCTACACCTTC.

The CDR3 DNA reads as TGTGCTAGTGGAATAACAGGGGGTTCGGGCCAGCCCCAGCATTTT. Translated, it gives CASGITGGSGQPQHF. V usage is TRBV12-5 and J usage is TRBJ1-5; 8 nucleotides match TRBD1. This CDR3 contains 15 residues. The germline V gene has CDR1 LGHNT and CDR2 FRNRAP. V gave up 6 bases and J gave up 7 bases; unmatched junction bases: 11.

The chain employs TRBV7-2 and TRBJ2-7; 16 bases match TRBD2. V shed 5 bases and J 6 bases; nucleotides not matched to a gene: 13. Germline CDR1 is SGHTA and CDR2 is FQGNSA. The CDR3 spans 18 residues. The CDR3 coding sequence is TGTGCCAGCAGCCAAACAGGGACTAGCGGGAGGGGATCAAGCGAGCAGTACTTC. Its protein is CASSQTGTSGRGSSEQYF.

This clone was recorded only once. This chain uses TRBV5-1 with TRBJ2-5; D is perhaps TRBD1 (5 bases). Germline-derived CDR1 and CDR2 are SGHRS and YFSETQ. V was shortened by 5 bases and J by 7 bases, with 15 bases between the two germline ends. This CDR3 has 13 residues. In DNA, the CDR3 is TGCGCCAGCAGTCTCGACAGCAGCAGGACCCAGTACTTC. It specifies CASSLDSSRTQYF.

This chain connects TRBV21-1 to TRBJ2-2; TRBD1, the D gene given by the table, was not confirmed from the DNA. TRBV21-1 is recorded as a pseudogene. The CDR3 contains 15 residues. The CDR3 sequence: CASSKALQGRGELFF. The CDR3 DNA reads TGTGCCAGCAGCAAAGCGCTACAGGGGAGAGGGGAGCTGTTTTTT.

This clone was observed a handful of times. This chain uses TRBV11-2 with TRBJ2-2; D call uncertain. The CDR3 is made up of 14 amino acids. V dropped 1 base and J dropped 5 bases, with 8 bases sitting between them. Germline V gene lookup returns CDR1 SGHAT and CDR2 FQNNGV. The CDR3 sequence is CASSLVTKTGELFF. Here the CDR3 DNA reads TGTGCCAGCAGCTTAGTGACCAAAACCGGGGAGCTGTTTTTT.

The chain carries TRBV5-1 and TRBJ2-5; D unresolved. From germline, CDR1 is SGHRS and CDR2 YFSETQ. CDR3 length: 12 residues. The ends were cut back, 0 bases at V and 3 bases at J, with 3 bases in the middle. The CDR3 coding sequence is TGCGCCAGCAGCTTGGGGGAAGAGACCCAGTACTTC. Residues: CASSLGEETQYF.

This clone was seen just once. The rearrangement uses TRBV9 and TRBJ1-2; D is unresolved. CDR1 is SGDLS and CDR2 is YYNGEE in the germline V gene. With 0 bases removed from V and 4 bases from J, the gap between germline ends came to 10 bases. The CDR3 has 14 amino acids. The CDR3 here is CASSVATESYGYTF. CDR3 DNA: TGTGCCAGCAGCGTAGCTACGGAGTCCTATGGCTACACCTTC.

This chain connects TRBV5-1 to TRBJ1-1, with D possibly being TRBD1 (5 bases). CDR1 is SGHRS and CDR2 is YFSETQ in the germline V gene. There are 17 residues in the CDR3. V shed 0 bases and J shed 0 bases, with 15 bases lying between them. The CDR3 DNA reads TGCGCCAGCAGCTTGGTGGGGACTTCGGGGCTGAACACTGAAGCTTTCTTT. It codes for CASSLVGTSGLNTEAFF. The full variable domain, rest sourced from reference TRBV5-1 and TRBJ1-1, is KAGVTQTPRYLIKTRGQQVTLSCSPISGHRSVSWYQQTPGQGLQFLFEYFSETQRNKGNFPGRFSGRQFSNSRSEMNVSTLELGDSALYLCASSLVGTSGLNTEAFFGQGTRLTVV.

The chain joins TRBV4-3 to TRBJ1-3; D unclear. The ends were cut back, 6 bases at V and 0 bases at J, with 12 bases in the middle. Germline loops: CDR1 LGHNA, CDR2 YSLEER. The CDR3 is 15 residues long. DNA for the CDR3: TGCGCCAGCAGGAAGAGCCGCTACTCTGGAAACACCATATATTTT. Amino acids: CASRKSRYSGNTIYF.

The chain combines TRBV10-1 with TRBJ2-7, with TRBD1 matching over 10 bases. V lost 8 bases to trimming and J lost 4 bases; unmatched junction nucleotides: 8. CDR3 length equals 14 residues. From germline, CDR1 is WNHNN and CDR2 SYGVQD (reference sequence). In DNA form, the CDR3 reads TGCGCCAGCGTCCTGACAGGGGGCTCTTACGAGCAGTACTTC. It yields the protein CASVLTGGSYEQYF.

V usage is TRBV5-1 and J usage is TRBJ2-3; D unclear. The CDR3 is 13 residues long. V lost 7 bases, J lost 0 bases, and 9 bases lay in between. Germline-derived CDR1 and CDR2 are SGHRS and YFSETQ. This chain's CDR3 is CASGLASTDTQYF. The DNA for the CDR3 is TGCGCCAGCGGCCTCGCGAGCACAGATACGCAGTATTTT.

The gene calls are TRBV6-4 and TRBJ1-2; 7 bases are shared with TRBD1. The trim removed 6 bases at V and 6 bases at J, leaving 7 bases unmatched. The CDR3 spans 13 residues. In germline, CDR1 is MRHNA, CDR2 SNTAGT. CDR3 in amino acids: CASSLTGSNGYTF. CDR3 nucleotides: TGTGCCAGCAGCCTGACAGGGTCGAATGGCTACACCTTC.

This chain links TRBV5-4 with TRBJ1-2; D remains unclear. V gave up 9 bases and J gave up 4 bases, with 16 bases separating them. Germline CDR1 and CDR2: SGHNT and YYREEE (reference sequence). The CDR3 runs to 13 residues. Here the CDR3 reads CATMMGGRYGYTF. CDR3 coding DNA: TGTGCCACCATGATGGGCGGACGCTATGGCTACACCTTC.

This chain joins TRBV5-1 and TRBJ1-1; D may be TRBD1 (5 bases). Per germline, CDR1 SGHRS and CDR2 YFSETQ. This CDR3 has 15 amino acids. Deletions cut 3 bases from V and 4 bases from J, with 16 bases between. CDR3 protein: CASSSTTVQGTEAFF. The DNA of the CDR3 is TGCGCCAGCAGCTCTACGACAGTTCAGGGCACTGAAGCTTTCTTT.

This rearrangement joins TRBV20-1 to TRBJ1-2, with no clear D. Trimming shortened V by 1 base and J by 8 bases, and 5 bases separated the two germline ends. There are 10 residues in the CDR3. Germline V gene lookup returns CDR1 DFQATT and CDR2 SNEGSKA (reference sequence). The CDR3 sequence is CSARVVGYTF. In nucleotides, the CDR3 is TGCAGTGCTAGAGTGGTGGGCTACACCTTC.